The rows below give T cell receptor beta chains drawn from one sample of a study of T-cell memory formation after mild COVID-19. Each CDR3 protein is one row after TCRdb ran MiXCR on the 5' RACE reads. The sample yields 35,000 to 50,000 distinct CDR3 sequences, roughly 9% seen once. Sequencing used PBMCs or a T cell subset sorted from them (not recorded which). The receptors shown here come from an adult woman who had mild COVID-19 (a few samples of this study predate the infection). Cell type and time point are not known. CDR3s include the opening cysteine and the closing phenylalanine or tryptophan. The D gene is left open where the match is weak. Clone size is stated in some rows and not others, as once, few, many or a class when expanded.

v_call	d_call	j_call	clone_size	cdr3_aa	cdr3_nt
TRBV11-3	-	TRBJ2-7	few	CASSSSMWGEQYF	TGTGCCAGCAGCTCGTCCATGTGGGGCGAGCAGTACTTC
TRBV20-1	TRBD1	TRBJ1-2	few	CSARTPGQGNYGYTF	TGCAGTGCTAGGACCCCGGGACAGGGGAATTATGGCTACACCTTC
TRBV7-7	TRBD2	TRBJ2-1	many	CASSLSPGLANEQFF	TGTGCTAGCAGCTTATCTCCGGGACTAGCCAATGAGCAGTTCTTC
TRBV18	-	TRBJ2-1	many	CASSPGRRGYNEQFF	TGTGCCAGCTCACCGGGACGGCGAGGATACAATGAGCAGTTCTTC
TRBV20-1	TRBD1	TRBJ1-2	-	CSAIDRTGYLDGYTF	TGCAGTGCAATTGACCGGACAGGGTATTTGGACGGCTACACCTTC
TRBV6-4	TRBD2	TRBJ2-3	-	CASSEREQDTQYF	TGTGCCAGCAGCGAGCGGGAACAAGATACGCAGTATTTT
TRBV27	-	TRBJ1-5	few	CASSFPPNQPQHF	TGTGCCAGCAGTTTCCCCCCCAATCAGCCCCAGCATTTT
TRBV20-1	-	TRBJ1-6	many	CSARRSSYNSPLHF	TGCAGTGCTAGAAGGAGCTCCTATAATTCACCCCTCCACTTT
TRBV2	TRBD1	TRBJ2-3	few	CASIRTGQQDTQYF	TGTGCCAGCATCCGGACAGGGCAGCAGGATACGCAGTATTTT
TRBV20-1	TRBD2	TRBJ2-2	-	CSASLAANTGELFF	TGCAGTGCTAGCCTAGCGGCGAACACCGGGGAGCTGTTTTTT
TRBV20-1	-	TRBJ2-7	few	CSAPGRGNLEQYF	TGCAGTGCTCCAGGGAGGGGGAATTTGGAGCAGTACTTC
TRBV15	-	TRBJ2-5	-	CATSRDLGEQETQYF	TGTGCCACCAGCAGAGATCTGGGGGAACAAGAGACCCAGTACTTC
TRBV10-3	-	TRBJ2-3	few	CAIRESSGTDTQYF	TGTGCCATCCGCGAGAGTAGCGGCACAGATACGCAGTATTTT
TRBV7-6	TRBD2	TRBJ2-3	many	CASSPIHRLAVTDTQYF	TGTGCCAGCAGCCCTATACATCGACTAGCGGTGACAGATACGCAGTATTTT
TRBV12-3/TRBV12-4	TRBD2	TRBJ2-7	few	CASSSTWWDTPGGERYEQYF	TGTGCCAGCAGTTCGACTTGGTGGGACACCCCGGGGGGGGAGAGATACGAGCAGTACTTC
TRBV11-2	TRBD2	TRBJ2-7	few	CASTGLADYRPWEQYF	TGTGCCAGTACGGGACTAGCGGATTATAGGCCCTGGGAGCAGTACTTC
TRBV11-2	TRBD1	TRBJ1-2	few	CASSFGGTAKMEGGYTF	TGTGCCAGCAGCTTCGGGGGGACAGCCAAAATGGAAGGTGGCTACACCTTC
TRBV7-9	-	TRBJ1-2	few	CASSLNWKGNYGYTF	TGTGCCAGCAGCTTAAACTGGAAAGGGAACTATGGCTACACCTTC
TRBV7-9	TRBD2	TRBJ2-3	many	CASGPIAGVTDTQYF	TGTGCCAGCGGACCTATAGCGGGAGTCACAGATACGCAGTATTTT
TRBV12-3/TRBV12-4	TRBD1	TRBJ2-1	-	CASSLGQGAYNEQFF	TGTGCCAGCAGTTTGGGACAGGGGGCATACAATGAGCAGTTCTTC